The 17 T cell receptor beta chains reported below all come from one sample, sequenced in a study of blood T cells in healthy people across ages. Primed by a sample-barcoded 5' primer and a J-beta primer mix, a second PCR proceeded for about 7 to 11 cycles. Using its own MiXCR run on the 5' RACE reads, TCRdb lists one record per CDR3 protein. The sample lists around 850,000 distinct CDR3 sequences; approximately 35% were seen once. The sample taken for sequencing was blood. These receptors originate from a man aged 18 to 29 in good health.

This clonotype turned up a few times. The rearrangement uses TRBV15 and TRBJ2-1; TRBD2 agrees at 9 bases. The germline V gene encodes CDR1 LNHNV and CDR2 YYDKDF (reference sequence). V lost 1 base to trimming and J lost 8 bases; unmatched junction nucleotides: 6. The CDR3 covers 15 residues. CDR3 coding DNA: TGTGCCACCAGCAGAGTAAGCGGGGGGCCGGATGAGCAGTTCTTC. Amino acid sequence: CATSRVSGGPDEQFF.

The CDR3 coding sequence is TGTGCCAGCAGCTTGACCCCAGGGAGGGGACTCCACACTGAAGCTTTCTTT. Its protein is CASSLTPGRGLHTEAFF. The chain has TRBV11-2 and TRBJ1-1, with a tentative D call TRBD1 (5 bases). Per germline, CDR1 SGHAT and CDR2 FQNNGV. V was pared by 3 bases and J by 3 bases, with 20 bases between. CDR3 length equals 17 residues.

The rearrangement links TRBV4-1 to TRBJ1-2, with a possible D match to TRBD1 (6 bases). CDR1 and CDR2 (germline): MGHRA, YSYEKL. The CDR3 is 17 amino acids. V was shortened by 1 base and J by 2 bases, with 17 bases between the two germline ends. This chain's CDR3 is CASSQVGGGGGNYGYTF. The CDR3, as DNA: TGCGCCAGCAGCCAAGTTGGGGGCGGCGGGGGGAACTATGGCTACACCTTC.

This clonotype has more than one count but fewer than ten. This sequence joins TRBV7-2 and TRBJ1-5; possible D gene TRBD1, 6 bases. V was cut by 5 bases and J by 4 bases, with 9 bases left in between. The CDR3 totals 13 residues. The germline V gene has CDR1 SGHTA and CDR2 FQGNSA. The CDR3 region has the DNA TGTGCCAGCAGCCAGGGGAAAAATCAGCCCCAGCATTTT. Translated: CASSQGKNQPQHF.

This clonotype was observed at least ten times. The rearrangement links TRBV12-3 or TRBV12-4 to TRBJ2-1, with TRBD2 identical over 8 bases. The CDR3 consists of 15 residues. Unmatched junction bases numbered 9, after V lost 5 bases and J lost 6 bases. CDR3 protein: CASSPLRGGLNEQFF. The CDR3 region has the DNA TGTGCCAGCAGTCCTCTACGGGGGGGCCTCAATGAGCAGTTCTTC.

V usage is TRBV7-2 and J usage is TRBJ1-2; the match to TRBD1 covers 12 bases. The CDR3 has 18 amino acids. CDR1 is SGHTA, CDR2 FQGNSA, per germline. The J segment lost 2 bases and the V segment lost 1 base, leaving 8 bases of the junction unmatched. For the CDR3, the DNA is TGTGCCAGCAGCTTAGTTTGGGGACAGGGGGCCCTCAACTATGGCTACACCTTC. Translated, it gives CASSLVWGQGALNYGYTF.

The chain employs TRBV10-3 and TRBJ2-3, with 8 bases matching TRBD1. Germline assignment: CDR1 ENHRY and CDR2 SYGVKD. Unmatched junction bases numbered 4, after V lost 6 bases and J lost 2 bases. The CDR3 runs to 14 residues. For the CDR3, the DNA is TGTGCCATCAGCGAGGGACAGGACACAGATACGCAGTATTTT. It yields the protein CAISEGQDTDTQYF.

The chain is built from TRBV5-5 and TRBJ2-1; D is perhaps TRBD1 (5 bases). The V and J ends lost 4 bases and 8 bases respectively, with 19 bases between them. The CDR3 runs to 15 residues. Germline V gene data show CDR1 as SGHKS and CDR2 as YYEKEE (reference sequence). In DNA form, the CDR3 reads TGTGCCAGCAGCGGATTATCCAGGGCGTATCATGAGCAGTTCTTC. Its translation is CASSGLSRAYHEQFF.

In this sample, this clonotype turned up a few times. The V and J genes are TRBV14 and TRBJ2-5; D not certain. CDR1 and CDR2 (germline): SGHDN, FVKESK. V lost 0 bases to trimming and J lost 1 base, with 6 bases between them. The CDR3 runs 14 residues. The CDR3 sequence: CASSQEYSQETQYF. The DNA of the CDR3 is TGTGCCAGCAGCCAAGAGTACAGCCAAGAGACCCAGTACTTC.

This clonotype was seen once. The V call is TRBV28, the J call TRBJ2-4; D call uncertain. The germline V gene encodes CDR1 MDHEN and CDR2 SYDVKM. The CDR3 covers 13 residues. Trimming cost V 5 bases and J 3 bases, with 8 bases left between them. The DNA for the CDR3 is TGTGCCAGCAGTGCAGCCGACAAAAACATTCAGTACTTC. It codes for CASSAADKNIQYF.

The chain uses TRBV10-3 and TRBJ1-1, with 9 nucleotides matching TRBD1. Germline V gives CDR1 ENHRY, CDR2 SYGVKD. The ends lost 3 bases at V and 0 bases at J; junction bases unmatched: 5. The CDR3 is made up of 16 amino acids. The CDR3: CAISEPGQGLNTEAFF. Here the CDR3 DNA reads TGTGCCATCAGTGAACCGGGACAGGGTCTGAACACTGAAGCTTTCTTT.

This clonotype was observed many times. The chain carries TRBV10-3 and TRBJ2-1; TRBD2 aligns across 15 bases. Trimming at V came to 4 bases and at J to 6 bases, leaving 10 bases not matched to a gene. Germline V CDR1 and CDR2: ENHRY, SYGVKD. The CDR3 contains 18 residues. The CDR3 sequence: CAISAGLAGGAETNEQFF. The CDR3 DNA is TGTGCCATCAGTGCTGGACTAGCGGGGGGGGCCGAGACCAATGAGCAGTTCTTC.

The chain joins TRBV10-3 to TRBJ1-1; tentative D call: TRBD1 (5 bases). With 0 bases removed from V and 2 bases from J, the gap between germline ends came to 10 bases. The CDR3 covers 15 residues. CDR1 is ENHRY, CDR2 SYGVKD, per germline. The CDR3 spells CAISESTVSNTEAFF. For the CDR3, the DNA is TGTGCCATCAGTGAGTCGACAGTGTCAAACACTGAAGCTTTCTTT.

This clonotype was seen only a few times. The chain recombines TRBV4-1 with TRBJ1-2; TRBD1 is a possible D gene (5 bases). V dropped 4 bases and J dropped 0 bases, with 18 bases sitting between them. This CDR3 has 17 amino acids. Germline V gene data show CDR1 as MGHRA and CDR2 as YSYEKL. This chain's CDR3 is CASSLRSGVIANYGYTF. In nucleotides, the CDR3 is TGCGCCAGCAGCCTGAGGTCGGGGGTCATAGCTAACTATGGCTACACCTTC.

The chain couples TRBV20-1 to TRBJ1-1; D is unclear. This CDR3 region has 14 residues. Between the trimmed V and J ends, which lost 1 base and 1 base, there was a span of 10 bases. Germline V gene sequence: CDR1 DFQATT, CDR2 SNEGSKA (reference sequence). The CDR3 sequence: CSARGQTKNTEAFF. The CDR3, as DNA: TGCAGTGCTAGAGGGCAAACTAAGAACACTGAAGCTTTCTTT.

This clonotype came up a few times. This sequence joins TRBV6-5 and TRBJ1-2, with a weak D call TRBD1 (5 bases). This CDR3 is built from 15 residues. V lost 0 bases, J lost 3 bases, and 11 bases lay in between. Germline-derived CDR1 and CDR2 are MNHEY and SVGAGI. DNA of the CDR3: TGTGCCAGCAGTTACTCAGCAGGGTTGGACTATGGCTACACCTTC. This codes for CASSYSAGLDYGYTF.

This clonotype was seen a few times. The J gene is TRBJ2-1, the V gene TRBV5-1; 7 bases map to TRBD1. CDR3 size: 14 residues. CDR1 SGHRS and CDR2 YFSETQ come from the germline V gene. Germline trimming cut 5 bases from V and 7 bases from J; bases unmatched to any gene: 9. CDR3 region: CASSSPGTVNEQFF. In DNA, the CDR3 is TGCGCCAGCAGTTCACCCGGGACAGTAAATGAGCAGTTCTTC.